This TCR beta chain was documented in a study of blood T cell repertoires in COVID-19. Background on the study: The analysed material was cDNA or gDNA that came from T cells, B-cell-depleted T cells, or PBMCs.

TCRdb's copy holds only in-frame clones and misses some; the assay was immunoSEQ multiplex PCR. The sample lists some 73,000 clones, roughly 85% seen once, with 8% to 10% in the top ten. Trimming at V came to 6 bases and at J to 10 bases, leaving 8 bases not matched to a gene. Germline V CDR1 and CDR2: MDHEN, SYDVKM. The CDR3 covers 14 residues. Sequencing input: peripheral blood. The chain links TRBV28 to TRBJ1-6; TRBD1 agrees at 8 bases. The sequence was collected from a man over 45 with COVID-19, enrolled during active disease. CDR3 in DNA: TGTGCCAGCAGAAAAGGACAGGGCGGGTCACCCCTCCACTTT. It encodes CASRKGQGGSPLHF.